Given below is one T cell receptor (beta chain) in context. There is no known antigen for this receptor. Nothing much larger sits one base from this clone, and base qualities are not available. Trimming costs V 3 bases and J 7 bases, and their ends lie 21 bases apart. As encoded in the germline V gene (reference sequence), CDR1 is GTSNPN while CDR2 is SVGIG. Measured from the cysteine to the phenylalanine, the CDR3 is 15 residues long. The sequence is cut down to CDR3 DNA, 45 bases in frame from base 1. CD8 naive samples were obtained by positive selection for CCR7 among CD45RO-negative cells, yielding a CD45RA+CCR7+ population from which TemRA cells were excluded. The donors were healthy, HIV-negative adults with no recently reported acute infections or vaccinations. Every donor was a Caucasian adult living in Nashville, Tennessee, USA. Blood was collected by leukapheresis, and PBMCs were isolated by Ficoll-Histopaque density gradient centrifugation and then cryopreserved in liquid nitrogen vapor phase. Analytical flow cytometry was used to check the purity and quantity of each magnetically sorted T cell population. Genomic DNA was isolated from every sorted fraction and measured by UV absorbance on a Nanodrop 2000c.

Using the deep immunoSEQ assay, TCR CDR3 regions were amplified from genomic DNA by multiplex PCR. Extracted genomic DNA from each cell subset was distributed evenly across all wells of several immunoSEQ 96-well plates, and each plate was treated as a replicate. For sorted subsets, approximately 190 ng of genomic DNA, equivalent to some 33,000 T cell genomes, went into each replicate PCR. The purified libraries were quantified using a Qubit 3.0 fluorometer, sized with a Bioanalyzer 2100, and then quantified again using the KAPA Library Quantification kit. Every immunoSEQ 96-well plate was sequenced on a dedicated single-read 150-cycle Illumina NextSeq 550 flow cell. As for the original processing: Because the immunoSEQ output held only junctional sequences and lacked quality scores, the filtering could not match the filtering applied to full-length reads. Sequences were annotated with PyIR, a Python wrapper for IgBLAST v1.9, using IMGT germline references to assign V/J genes and CDR3. Reads were removed for weak V/J assignments (E-value above 1e-6), missing CDR3, stop codons, out-of-frame junctions, or ambiguous translated residues. V3J clonotypes were defined as sequences sharing an identical inferred V gene, J gene, and CDR3 amino acid sequence. Percentage overlap between repertoires was calculated by dividing the number of shared unique clonotypes by the size of the smaller repertoire. RTK rarefaction, the Chao1 estimator, and Recon v2.1 estimates of unobserved clonotypes were used to assess repertoire richness. Generation probabilities were computed with OLGA for all TCRbeta clonotypes obtained by the gDNA method from several donors. Drawn from immuneACCESS, this table holds only the in-frame rearrangements with V and J called that TCRdb kept. Clones are partly lost; checked studies trace under half to an unresolved V gene and leave the rest unexplained. Clone size and V and J calls were adopted from that table, with D and trimming inferred from the DNA. This sample comprises some 2 million clones, less than 95% of them detected only once. The ten largest clones represent roughly 1% of the sample.

The sample originates from a study of shared clonotypes between healthy human individuals (TCRdb year 2020). Notes on the research overall: The cohort included three men and a couple of women between 18 and 49 years of age. For each donor, three plates each were used for CD4 naive and CD4 memory, two plates were used for CD8 naive, and one plate was used for CD8 memory. The study deeply sequenced blood TCR repertoires of about five healthy adults to estimate repertoire size and the extent of clonotype sharing between individuals. Different laboratories and diverse techniques were used to prepare libraries and sequence TCR repertoires, to increase sequencing depth and limit assay-specific biases. Each donor's leukapheresis produced roughly between roughly 0.9 and 8.9 billion PBMCs. What the study reported, not specific to this receptor: Naive subsets generally had larger estimated clonotype richness than memory subsets. Roughly 5.2% of naive CD4, more than 3% of naive CD8, approximately 2.2% of memory CD4, and more than 0.35% of memory CD8 clonotypes were shared across several donors. Even with the large sequencing depth, rarefaction of the sorted-subset datasets indicated that sequencing was incomplete. Because the study included only a small number of donors, the genetic and exposure-history diversity represented was limited. Pairwise subsampling indicated that sequencing depth was expected to affect the degree of clonotype sharing among donors. Only blood was sampled, and tissue TCR repertoires likely differ from those in blood. Compared with non-shared clonotypes, clonotypes shared by all four sorted-subset donors had higher generation probabilities.

This receptor was obtained from a man between 18 and 35 years old in good health. Rearrangement joined TRBV30 to TRBJ1-1; possibly the D gene is TRBD1, per 6 matching bases. The sequenced sample consisted of naive CD8+ T cells sorted from blood. The cell subset or site label on this specimen signifies: CD45RA+CCR7+. CDR3 region: CAWSGLGQGKIEAFF. The DNA is as follows: TGTGCCTGGAGCGGCCTCGGGCAGGGGAAAATTGAAGCTTTCTTT.